Shown below are 9 T cell receptor beta chains from a single sample sequenced in a study of blood T cell repertoires in COVID-19. Profiled with immunoSEQ multiplex PCR; TCRdb holds only in-frame clones, not every one. Seen here are under 300,000 clones, about 87% observed once, and the top ten hold about 7.1%. Sequencing input: peripheral blood. These receptors all come from a woman in her sixties or seventies with active or convalescent COVID-19.

The chain is built from TRBV19 and TRBJ1-5; 9 nucleotides match TRBD1. With 4 bases clipped from V and 7 bases from J, the junction kept 5 bases outside the gene matches. In germline, CDR1 is LNHDA, CDR2 SQIVND (reference sequence). The length of the CDR3 is 14 residues. The CDR3 here is CASSRTGGRQPQHF. DNA for the CDR3: TGTGCCAGTAGTAGAACAGGGGGCAGGCAGCCCCAGCATTTT.

The CDR3 DNA reads TGTGCCAGCAGTTACCAAACCAACAGGGCCGAAGGAGCTTTCTTT. This encodes CASSYQTNRAEGAFF. J is TRBJ1-1 and V is TRBV6-2 or TRBV6-3; possibly TRBD1 for D (6 bases). CDR1 is MNHEY and CDR2 is SVGEGT in the germline V gene. The CDR3 extends over 15 amino acids. V was pared by 2 bases and J by 10 bases, with 20 bases between.

In its sample, this clone was seen a few times. The J gene is TRBJ1-6, the V gene TRBV19; D remains ambiguous. CDR1 LNHDA and CDR2 SQIVND come from the germline V gene (reference sequence). The V end was cut by 8 bases, the J end by 6 bases, with 11 bases between. The CDR3 covers 13 residues. Written as DNA, the CDR3 is TGTGCCAGTCAACAGCCAAGTAATTCACCCCTCCACTTT. Amino acid sequence: CASQQPSNSPLHF.

This clone appeared a few times. The V gene is TRBV13, the J gene TRBJ2-7, with D maybe TRBD2 (5 bases). CDR3 length equals 14 residues. Trimming removed 2 bases from V and 6 bases from J, with 14 bases in between. Germline CDR1 reads PRHDT; CDR2 reads FYEKMQ (reference sequence). The DNA of the CDR3 is TGTGCCAGCAGCTTATGGAGAGGGTCCATCGAGCAGTACTTC. Its protein product is CASSLWRGSIEQYF.

The chain employs TRBV7-8 and TRBJ1-1; 9 nucleotides line up with TRBD1. CDR1 and CDR2 from the germline V gene are SGHVS and FQNEAQ. This CDR3 comprises 16 residues. V lost 5 bases to trimming and J lost 0 bases; unmatched junction nucleotides: 7. CDR3 sequence: CASSAGTGRMNTEAFF. CDR3 coding DNA: TGTGCCAGCAGCGCGGGGACAGGGAGAATGAACACTGAAGCTTTCTTT.

This chain connects TRBV2 to TRBJ1-1; D remains unclear. V lost 2 bases and J lost 0, with 7 bases in between. The CDR3 extends over 14 amino acids. Germline V gene lookup returns CDR1 SNHLY and CDR2 FYNNEI. The CDR3 nucleotides are TGTGCCAGCAGTGAAAGTCAGGTGAACACTGAAGCTTTCTTT. It specifies CASSESQVNTEAFF.

This clone was observed a single time. This chain links TRBV6-5 with TRBJ1-5, with no clear D. The ends were cut back, 9 bases at V and 7 bases at J, with 13 bases in the middle. The CDR3 length is 12 residues. CDR1 MNHEY and CDR2 SVGAGI come from the germline V gene. The CDR3 nucleotides read TGTGCCAGTTGTGTCGCCCGGCAGCCCCAGCATTTT. It codes for CASCVARQPQHF.

This clone was counted a single time. V gene TRBV6-5 combines with J gene TRBJ1-2, with D tentatively TRBD1 (6 bases). The V gene lost 5 bases and the J gene lost 8 bases, with 12 bases spanning the gap. Germline assignment: CDR1 MNHEY and CDR2 SVGAGI. The CDR3 contains 12 residues. CDR3 sequence (DNA): TGTGCCAGCAGTCCCAGGGGCGGAGGCTACACCTTC. Translated: CASSPRGGGYTF.

The sample holds one count of this clone. The chain recombines TRBV9 with TRBJ1-6, with D perhaps TRBD1 (5 bases). The germline V gene encodes CDR1 SGDLS and CDR2 YYNGEE. Trimming took off 4 bases at V and 7 bases at J, with 9 bases between the two ends. The CDR3 loop spans 13 amino acids. CDR3 nucleotides: TGTGCCAGCAGCCTTCCAGGGAATTCACCCCTCCACTTT. Its translation: CASSLPGNSPLHF.